This record covers a single T cell receptor beta chain. The antigen it recognizes is unknown. Per-nucleotide qualities are absent, and no much larger clonotype sits a single base away. The data are from a study of graft-versus-host responses after intestinal transplantation (dated by TCRdb to the early 2020s). Turning to the overall study: The transplants that recipients got were multivisceral, liver-intestinal, or isolated intestinal. All recipients received anti-thymocyte globulin induction followed by maintenance tacrolimus and steroids for approximately 3 years. After intestinal transplantation, graft-versus-host and host-versus-graft alloreactive T cell clones in the graft, circulation and bone marrow were tracked using bulk TCR-beta CDR3 sequencing. Alloreactive clones were identified by sequencing pre-transplant mixed lymphocyte reaction products and comparing these products with unstimulated pre-transplant donor and recipient T cells. The cohort enrolled about 23 intestinal transplant recipients, one of whom was a retransplant, and 3 patients without pretransplant specimens were excluded. A peak of at least 4% donor T cells among recipient peripheral blood mononuclear cells was the definition used for donor T cell macrochimerism. Instead of going to the commercial service, samples from three later patients were sequenced in-house on an Illumina MiSeq and processed with MiXCR.

Overall results and qualifications from the work: GvH clones were detected in recipient bone marrow, and some appeared earlier in ileal mucosa or blood, consistent with an intestinal mucosal origin. Patients with donor T cell macrochimerism had high GvH to HvG T cell clonal ratios in their allografts. The relatively low number and heterogeneity of intestinal transplant patients limited the conclusions. Early after transplant, declines in HvG clones were associated with peak levels of circulating GvH clones.

Receptors were amplified or captured by the immunoSEQ multiplex PCR assay. In most patients, genomic DNA was isolated using the Qiagen DNeasy Blood and Tissue Kit and sent frozen to Adaptive Biotechnologies for TCR sequencing. For most patients, high-throughput TCR-beta CDR3 sequencing of genomic DNA was performed by Adaptive Biotechnologies. Per the source publication's procedure: TCR sequencing data were retrieved from Adaptive's ImmunoSEQ software for 18 patients, whereas a few other patients were processed with MiXCR and VDJtools. To correct CD4 versus CD8 sorting errors, sequences present in both subsets at a frequency ratio below 5:1 were removed. CDR3 nucleotide sequences shared between donor and recipient were removed because the origin of such sequences could not be assigned. To be classed as alloreactive, a clone needed at least 2-fold expansion over unstimulated cells and a minimum CFSE-low frequency of 0.002% (template counts) or 0.001% (read counts). Clones were considered mappable if detected in sequenced pre-transplant spleen, lymph node, or MLR CFSE-low populations of the donor or recipient. The cumulative frequency of alloreactive clones was calculated as a percentage of all sequences, weighted by copy number. The immuneACCESS repertoire file appears here via TCRdb, limited to in-frame rearrangements. These files lack a portion of the clones; in checked studies, under half of the deficit traces to unresolved V genes, and the cause of the others is not known. That table gives V, J and clone size, and the DNA gave D and trimming. The sample yields tens of thousands of clones; about 95% were counted once. The ten largest clonotypes hold approximately 0.2% of the sample.

According to the germline V gene, CDR1 reads ENHRY and CDR2 reads SYGVKD. V and J are truncated by 11 bases and 0 bases respectively, leaving an intervening sequence of 16 bases. From the cysteine up to the phenylalanine, the CDR3 has a length of 14 residues. The sequence is cut down to CDR3 DNA, 42 bases in frame from base 1. According to the study, the label for this sample's time point signals: cells obtained before transplantation from donor or recipient. CD3+CD4+ and CD3+CD8+ populations were FACS-sorted from unstimulated pre-transplant donor and recipient cells taken from spleen or lymph nodes.

The source is a human donor who was the organ donor for an intestinal transplant. Material: unstimulated CD4+ T cells sorted from spleen or lymph node cells, obtained before transplant. The rearrangement joined TRBV10-3 to TRBJ1-1; confidence is insufficient to name the D gene. The bases read TGTGCCTCTTGTCCCCGTAACATGAACACTGAAGCTTTCTTT. This sequence encodes CASCPRNMNTEAFF.